These T cell receptor beta chains were read from a single sample in a study of T-cell reconstitution after alpha-beta-depleted transplantation in children. TCRdb re-called the PCR reads through MiXCR, storing one row per CDR3 protein. The data show some 200,000 distinct CDR3 sequences, approximately 9.8% seen once. The sequences come from PBMCs from the stem cell graft donor, collected from the stem cell graft. The receptors originated from a human donor who donated a stem cell graft to a child with SCID. Both conserved end residues are part of each CDR3. A D gene is named only where the DNA matches it firmly. Expanded clones get a size class; other rows say once, few or many, or leave the size out.

TRBD2 many TRBJ2-5 TRBV5-1 TGCGCCAGCAGCGCGGGACTAGCGGGGGGGCCAGGAGAGACCCAGTACTTC CASSAGLAGGPGETQYF
TRBD1 many TRBJ2-3 TRBV7-7 TGTGCCAGCAGCTCCCGGACAGGGGGCACAGATACGCAGTATTTT CASSSRTGGTDTQYF
NA many TRBJ1-2 TRBV5-8 TGTGCCAGCAGCCTCGGTCTTTTAGCGAACTATGGCTACACCTTC CASSLGLLANYGYTF
NA few TRBJ1-2 TRBV9 TGTGCCAGCAGCGGGCCAGATGGCTACACCTTC CASSGPDGYTF
TRBD1 NA TRBJ2-7 TRBV7-2 TGTGCCAGCAGCCACGACAGGGCCAAGCAGTACTTC CASSHDRAKQYF
NA many TRBJ1-6 TRBV5-1 TGCGCCAGCAGCTTGGTCCTGGGTGGGGGTAATAATTCACCCCTCCACTTT CASSLVLGGGNNSPLHF
NA NA TRBJ1-1 TRBV29-1 TGCAGCGTTGAAGATCTCGGGCTTACCACTGAAGCTTTCTTT CSVEDLGLTTEAFF
NA many TRBJ2-6 TRBV11-1 TGTGCCAGCAGCTTAACACAGAGCTTAACATTCTCTGGGGCCAACGTCCTGACTTTC CASSLTQSLTFSGANVLTF
NA NA TRBJ1-3 TRBV30 TGTGCCTGGAGTGCCACAGAGATAAACACCATATATTTT CAWSATEINTIYF
NA many TRBJ1-1 TRBV7-9 TGTGCCAGCAGCTTAAAATCAGGGAGTCACACTGAAGCTTTCTTT CASSLKSGSHTEAFF
TRBD2 many TRBJ2-7 TRBV3-1 TGTGCCAGCAGCCAAGAGGTAGCGGGGACCTACGAGCAGTACTTC CASSQEVAGTYEQYF
TRBD1 few TRBJ1-5 TRBV19 TGTGCCAGTAATCCCGAAGGACAGGGCGGTCAGCCCCAGCATTTT CASNPEGQGGQPQHF
NA many TRBJ2-1 TRBV18 TGTGCCAGCTCCTCGAGGGCGGACAATGAGCAGTTCTTC CASSSRADNEQFF
TRBD1 many TRBJ1-6 TRBV28 TGTGCCAGCAGAAGGGACAGGACTTCACCCCTCCACTTT CASRRDRTSPLHF
TRBD2 many TRBJ2-3 TRBV12-3/TRBV12-4 TGTGCCAGCAGTCCAGGACTAGCGGGGGGCACAGATACGCAGTATTTT CASSPGLAGGTDTQYF
NA many TRBJ2-1 TRBV20-1 TGCAGTGCTCGCCTTCAGGGGGAGCAGTTCTTC CSARLQGEQFF
NA many TRBJ2-7 TRBV18 TGTGCCAGCTCACCGAGTCACACCACCTACGAGCAGTACTTC CASSPSHTTYEQYF
NA many TRBJ1-2 TRBV7-9 TGTGCCAGCAGCCTGCCCTACGGCTATGGCTACACCTTC CASSLPYGYGYTF
NA many TRBJ2-7 TRBV5-1 TGCGCCAGCAGCTTGGGTCGTCAGATGATCTCCTACGAGCAGTACTTC CASSLGRQMISYEQYF
NA many TRBJ1-4 TRBV6-5 TGTGCCAGCAGTTACGGGGGAACTAATGAAAAACTGTTTTTT CASSYGGTNEKLFF
NA many TRBJ1-3 TRBV7-8 TGTGCCAGCAGCTTAGAAGCAGGGTTCGGAAACACCATATATTTT CASSLEAGFGNTIYF
TRBD1 few TRBJ2-2 TRBV7-2 TGTGCCAGCAGCACCAGGACAGGGGGAATTACCGGGGAGCTGTTTTTT CASSTRTGGITGELFF
NA many TRBJ2-3 TRBV7-7 TGTGCCAGCAGCGATGGGACGGCCGCGGGAGATACGCAGTATTTT CASSDGTAAGDTQYF
NA many TRBJ1-4 TRBV12-3/TRBV12-4 TGTGCCAGCAGTTCAAATGAAAAACTGTTTTTT CASSSNEKLFF
TRBD2 many TRBJ2-1 TRBV5-1 TGCGCCAGCAGCTTGAGGGCTAGCGGGGGGGCGGGGAATGAGCAGTTCTTC CASSLRASGGAGNEQFF
NA few TRBJ2-3 TRBV14 TGTGCCAGCAGCCAAGTATCAGATACGCAGTATTTT CASSQVSDTQYF
NA many TRBJ1-6 TRBV20-1 TGCAGTGCTAAGGGCCCCCCCCTTTTCTCCTATAATTCACCCCTCCACTTT CSAKGPPLFSYNSPLHF
NA many TRBJ1-2 TRBV6-6 TGTGCCAGCAAATCCTCGGGGGCTGGCTACACCTTC CASKSSGAGYTF
NA many TRBJ2-2 TRBV12-3/TRBV12-4 TGTGCCAGCAGTCCGGGGACATATCGGGAGCTGTTTTTT CASSPGTYRELFF
NA NA TRBJ2-3 TRBV2 TGTGCCAGCAGTGAGCGGCTTGCGGAAGCCAAGGAGTATTTT CASSERLAEAKEYF
NA many TRBJ2-5 TRBV6-6 TGTGCCAGCAGTTCGGAGACCCAGTACTTC CASSSETQYF
TRBD1 many TRBJ1-1 TRBV5-1 TGCGCCAGCAGCTCAACTACAGGGGGCGACACTGAAGCTTTCTTT CASSSTTGGDTEAFF
NA NA TRBJ1-3 TRBV18 TGTGCCAGCTCACCGTCTAACGCCCAAGGTTCTGGAAACACCATATATTTT CASSPSNAQGSGNTIYF
NA many TRBJ1-1 TRBV7-2 TGTGCCAGCAGCTTAGTTCCGGGCCTGAACACTGAAGCTTTCTTT CASSLVPGLNTEAFF
NA many TRBJ1-1 TRBV5-1 TGCGCCAGCACCTTACAGGGGAACACTGAAGCTTTCTTT CASTLQGNTEAFF
NA many TRBJ1-5 TRBV4-2 TGTGCCAGCAGCCTTACAGGGAGCAATCAGCCCCAGCATTTT CASSLTGSNQPQHF
NA many TRBJ2-5 TRBV10-3 TGTGCCATCCGAGGGGGTGAGGGACGTCGAGAGACCCAGTACTTC CAIRGGEGRRETQYF
NA many TRBJ2-7 TRBV3-1 TGTGCCAGCAGCCAAGCCCAGGACCTCCCACCGTACTTC CASSQAQDLPPYF
TRBD2 NA TRBJ2-5 TRBV11-1 TGTGCCAGCAGCTTAGCTGGTAGCGGGGGTTCGGAGACCCAGTACTTC CASSLAGSGGSETQYF
NA many TRBJ1-2 TRBV5-1 TGCGCCAGCAGCTTGGGGGGGGGTCACCAATTGGATGGCTACACCTTC CASSLGGGHQLDGYTF
NA many TRBJ1-4 TRBV20-1 TGCAGTGCTAGAGTATTCAGGACAACTAATGAAAAACTGTTTTTT CSARVFRTTNEKLFF
TRBD1 many TRBJ1-1 TRBV12-3/TRBV12-4 TGTGCCAGCACCAAGGACAGGGGGGTGGCTGAAGCTTTCTTT CASTKDRGVAEAFF
NA many TRBJ2-7 TRBV3-1 TGTGCCAGCAGCCAAGGGCAGGGCTCCTACGAGCAGTACTTC CASSQGQGSYEQYF
NA many TRBJ1-1 TRBV12-3/TRBV12-4 TGTGCCAGCAGTTTCAGTGAGGACACTGAAGCTTTCTTT CASSFSEDTEAFF
NA many TRBJ2-3 TRBV5-1 TGCGCCAGCACCCCGGCTAGCGTGATAGATACGCAGTATTTT CASTPASVIDTQYF
NA many TRBJ1-1 TRBV5-1 TGCGCCAGCAGCGGGGGACCCAGGAACACTGAAGCTTTCTTT CASSGGPRNTEAFF
NA many TRBJ1-5 TRBV5-1 TGCGCCAGCAGCTTGAGGCCCGGATATCAGCCCCAGCATTTT CASSLRPGYQPQHF
NA many TRBJ2-1 TRBV15 TGTGCCACCAGCAGAGATGTAACTGCCCCAATTAAGCAGTTCTTC CATSRDVTAPIKQFF